This T cell receptor beta chain was sequenced for a study of T cell responses to AZD1222 COVID-19 vaccine. Broader study findings: Seropositivity was recorded at baseline in only a handful of AZD1222 recipients. Spike-specific TCR breadth and depth were elevated following two AZD1222 doses.

This clone came up a few times. Its antigen remains unidentified. Repertoires were generated with immunoSEQ multiplex PCR, while TCRdb's copy carries only in-frame clones and drops some. The sample lists 90,000 to 150,000 clones, around 84% occurring once. Germline trimming cut 6 bases from V and 2 bases from J; bases unmatched to any gene: 9. The CDR3 has 16 residues. Germline CDR1 and CDR2: MNHNY and SVGAGI (reference sequence). The sequencing here drew on peripheral blood, taken 28 days after the second AZD1222 dose. This TCR came from an adult who received the AZD1222 COVID-19 vaccine. J is TRBJ2-2 and V is TRBV6-6, with 7 nucleotides matching TRBD2. The CDR3: CASRQNERGNTGELFF. CDR3 DNA sequence: TGTGCCAGCAGGCAGAACGAGCGGGGTAACACCGGGGAGCTGTTTTTT.